The next 20 T cell receptor beta chains were all read from a single sample in a study of shared clonotypes between healthy human individuals. Data came from immunoSEQ multiplex PCR; TCRdb stores just in-frame clones and leaves some out. The sample consists of around 1.9 million clones, just over 90% of them appearing once. The naive CD8 subset, CD45RO-negative cells positively selected for CCR7, excluded terminally differentiated effector memory CD45RA+ cells. Source material: naive CD8+ T cells from PBMCs. The receptors originated from a man younger than 35 in good health. Some clones in this sample may be carry-over from other donors' samples.

J is TRBJ2-1 and V is TRBV29-1, with D tentatively TRBD2 (6 bases). Germline assignment: CDR1 SQVTM and CDR2 ANQGSEA. The CDR3 loop spans 15 amino acids. Trimming took off 4 bases at V and 0 bases at J, with 13 bases between the two ends. The chain's CDR3 is CSVGGLGSSYNEQFF. CDR3 in DNA: TGCAGCGTTGGGGGACTGGGCAGCTCCTACAATGAGCAGTTCTTC.

Concerning this clone itself: It is unclear where the CDR3 begins or ends on the DNA, so no DNA is shown, and the CDR3 is as TCRdb lists it. This chain connects TRBV6-5 to TRBJ2-3. The germline gives CDR1 MNHEY, CDR2 SVGAGI. The CDR3 is 16 amino acids in total, end residues counted. This chain's CDR3 is CASSYFRGQGTDTQYF.

This chain links TRBV12-5 with TRBJ2-5; D remains ambiguous. Germline V gene data show CDR1 as LGHNT and CDR2 as FRNRAP. V was pared by 6 bases and J by 2 bases, with 16 bases between. This CDR3 has 15 amino acids. The CDR3 spells CASGRQVSGQETQYF. The CDR3 DNA sequence: TGTGCTAGTGGCCGCCAAGTTTCTGGGCAAGAGACCCAGTACTTC.

This rearrangement joins TRBV27 to TRBJ2-5; D unclear. CDR1 and CDR2 from the germline V gene are MNHEY and SMNVEV (reference sequence). The V end was cut by 4 bases, the J end by 3 bases, with 3 bases between. The CDR3 sequence is 11 residues long. The CDR3 spells CASSYEETQYF. The CDR3 bases are TGTGCCAGCAGTTACGAAGAGACCCAGTACTTC.

The chain has TRBV6-1 and TRBJ2-1, with TRBD2 matching 10 bases. CDR1 is MNHNS, CDR2 SASEGT, per germline. The junction had 6 bases not matched to a gene; V was cut back by 3 bases and J by 4 bases. The CDR3 is made up of 16 amino acids. CDR3 sequence reads: CASSDPSGGFYNEQFF. The DNA for the CDR3 is TGTGCCAGCAGTGACCCTAGCGGGGGTTTTTACAATGAGCAGTTCTTC.

This chain links TRBV30 with TRBJ2-2, with 10 bases aligning to TRBD1. The junction had 11 bases not matched to a gene; V was cut back by 3 bases and J by 1 base. Germline CDR1 is GTSNPN and CDR2 is SVGIG (reference sequence). This CDR3 comprises 18 residues. The chain's CDR3 is CAWRARGQGLVNTGELFF. The CDR3 nucleotides read TGTGCCTGGAGAGCTAGGGGACAGGGGTTGGTGAACACCGGGGAGCTGTTTTTT.

The V gene is TRBV6-5, the J gene TRBJ2-3, with D unclear. Germline values: CDR1 MNHEY, CDR2 SVGAGI. Trimming pared 0 bases from V and 1 base from J, leaving 5 bases between. CDR3 size: 14 residues. For the CDR3, the DNA is TGTGCCAGCAGTTACTCCCCTGGCACAGATACGCAGTATTTT. Amino acids: CASSYSPGTDTQYF.

The chain combines TRBV5-6 with TRBJ1-5; 10 bases are a match to TRBD1. CDR1 and CDR2 from the germline V gene are SGHDT and YYEEEE. CDR3 length: 15 amino acids. Germline trimming cut 0 bases from V and 7 bases from J; bases unmatched to any gene: 4. This CDR3 is CASSLVGQGDQPQHF. The DNA of the CDR3 is TGTGCCAGCAGCTTGGTAGGACAGGGGGACCAGCCCCAGCATTTT.

This chain joins TRBV5-4 and TRBJ1-1; a weak D match, TRBD1 (5 bases). The CDR3 totals 19 residues. CDR1 SGHNT and CDR2 YYREEE come from the germline V gene (reference sequence). Trimming removed 0 bases at V and 1 base at J, with 22 bases between. CDR3 DNA sequence: TGTGCCAGCAGCTTGGGGTGGGACGCCAAAAGCGGGGAGAACACTGAAGCTTTCTTT. Translation gives CASSLGWDAKSGENTEAFF.

V usage is TRBV30 and J usage is TRBJ1-2; D gene unclear. Deletions cut 8 bases from V and 2 bases from J, with 24 bases between. The germline CDR1 and CDR2 sequences are GTSNPN and SVGIG (reference sequence). The CDR3 runs 16 residues. The CDR3: CAGFAQALYLNYGYTF. The CDR3 DNA sequence: TGTGCCGGATTCGCGCAGGCCCTTTACCTAAACTATGGCTACACCTTC.

The V and J genes are TRBV27 and TRBJ1-2, with D tentatively TRBD1 (5 bases). Germline CDR1 reads MNHEY; CDR2 reads SMNVEV (reference sequence). Trimming shortened V by 8 bases and J by 0 bases, and 25 bases separated the two germline ends. The CDR3 length is 18 residues. The chain's CDR3 is CASSPTPSGAPTNYGYTF. CDR3 nucleotides: TGTGCCAGCTCTCCGACCCCGAGCGGGGCTCCGACTAACTATGGCTACACCTTC.

J is TRBJ2-3 and V is TRBV11-2, with TRBD1 matching over 8 bases. J was trimmed by 3 bases and V by 4 bases; bases with no gene match: 3. The V gene's germline CDR1 is SGHAT and CDR2 FQNNGV. The CDR3 is made up of 14 amino acids. The CDR3 DNA sequence: TGTGCCAGCAGCTCCCGACAGGGGACAGATACGCAGTATTTT. Translating it yields CASSSRQGTDTQYF.

The chain recombines TRBV4-3 with TRBJ2-1; D is ambiguous. This CDR3 has 15 amino acids. The V end was cut by 4 bases, the J end by 3 bases, with 13 bases between. Germline V CDR1 and CDR2: LGHNA, YSLEER. The DNA of the CDR3 is TGCGCCAGCAGCCTCCCACAATGCCGCTACAATGAGCAGTTCTTC. It translates to CASSLPQCRYNEQFF.

V is TRBV5-5 and J is TRBJ1-3; a possible D gene is TRBD1 (5 bases). The CDR3 runs 16 residues. V was trimmed by 1 base and J by 2 bases, leaving 13 bases between them. Germline-derived CDR1 and CDR2 are SGHKS and YYEKEE (reference sequence). In DNA form, the CDR3 reads TGTGCCAGCAGCTTGCTCCGAGGGGATACTGGAAACACCATATATTTT. This sequence encodes CASSLLRGDTGNTIYF.

This chain connects TRBV10-3 to TRBJ1-2; no firm D call. The CDR3 sequence is 13 residues long. The germline gives CDR1 ENHRY, CDR2 SYGVKD. Trimming took off 1 base at V and 8 bases at J, with 11 bases between the two ends. The CDR3 region is CAISELSTGGYTF. The CDR3 DNA sequence: TGTGCCATCAGTGAGTTATCTACCGGAGGCTACACCTTC.

For this clone: Within the sample, other DNA sequences also encode this same CDR3. The chain uses TRBV13 and TRBJ2-7; D assignment may be TRBD1 or TRBD2 (5 bases each). Between the trimmed V and J ends, which lost 3 bases and 1 base, there was a span of 7 bases. The CDR3 sequence is 13 residues long. In germline, CDR1 is PRHDT, CDR2 FYEKMQ (reference sequence). The CDR3 is CASSLGDSYEQYF. CDR3 nucleotides: TGTGCCAGCAGCTTGGGGGATTCCTACGAGCAGTACTTC.

Note on this clone: At the DNA level, this CDR3 is encoded by other sequences in the same sample as well. This rearrangement joins TRBV27 to TRBJ2-1; no reliable D call. CDR1 MNHEY and CDR2 SMNVEV come from the germline V gene (reference sequence). This CDR3 region has 12 residues. The ends were cut back, 6 bases at V and 8 bases at J, with 11 bases in the middle. CDR3 amino acids: CASSSRSDEQFF. For the CDR3, the DNA is TGTGCCAGCAGCTCCAGAAGTGATGAGCAGTTCTTC.

The chain combines TRBV27 with TRBJ2-3; D gene unclear. The CDR3 runs to 14 residues. Germline CDR1 and CDR2: MNHEY and SMNVEV (reference sequence). Trimming stripped 4 bases from V and 2 bases from J, with 10 bases between. The CDR3 reads CASSSLGDTDTQYF. In DNA, the CDR3 is TGTGCCAGCAGTTCTCTAGGAGACACAGATACGCAGTATTTT.

The chain has TRBV27 and TRBJ2-2; TRBD1 matches 7 bases. CDR3 length: 15 amino acids. The trim removed 10 bases at V and 0 bases at J, leaving 8 bases unmatched. Germline V gene sequence: CDR1 MNHEY, CDR2 SMNVEV (reference sequence). This CDR3 reads CATRGIGSNTGELFF. CDR3 nucleotide sequence: TGTGCCACCAGGGGGATCGGTTCGAACACCGGGGAGCTGTTTTTT.

The V call is TRBV5-5, the J call TRBJ1-1, with a possible D match to TRBD1 (6 bases). Deletions cut 3 bases from V and 0 bases from J, with 15 bases between. Germline-derived CDR1 and CDR2 are SGHKS and YYEKEE (reference sequence). This CDR3 is built from 16 residues. Here the CDR3 DNA reads TGTGCCAGCAGCTACCCCCTACAGGGAATGAACACTGAAGCTTTCTTT. Residues: CASSYPLQGMNTEAFF.